The sequence of this TCR beta chain was determined in a study of cytomegalovirus exposure and HLA in healthy donors. For the study at large: In a later analysis, the roughly 120 validation repertoires were reported to have used the same platform as the 666 first-cohort repertoires.

On this clone: Antigen: not known.

CDR3 length: 12 amino acids. CDR1 and CDR2 (germline): SGDLS, YYNGEE. The V and J ends lost 3 bases and 7 bases respectively, with 10 bases between them. TCRdb keeps only in-frame clones here, not all; method: immunoSEQ multiplex PCR. The data contain 150,000 to 250,000 clones, about 79% of them singletons. Study-level points and caveats: Associated with cytomegalovirus, according to the listing, were 150 to 200 TCR beta chains.

Donors came from a validation cohort of over a hundred subjects, distinct from the first 666-subject cohort. The clonotype was recovered from a woman aged 25 to 39 in good health and CMV-seropositive. This sequence joins TRBV9 and TRBJ2-5; D possibly corresponds to TRBD1 (5 bases). Sequenced: PBMCs. CDR3: CASSGQFGTQYF. CDR3 in DNA: TGTGCCAGCAGCGGACAGTTTGGGACCCAGTACTTC. Variable domain in full (rest from reference TRBV9 and TRBJ2-5): DSGVTQTPKHLITATGQRVTLRCSPRSGDLSVYWYQQSLDQGLQFLIQYYNGEERAKGNILERFSAQQFPDLHSELNLSSLELGDSALYFCASSGQFGTQYFGPGTRLLVL.